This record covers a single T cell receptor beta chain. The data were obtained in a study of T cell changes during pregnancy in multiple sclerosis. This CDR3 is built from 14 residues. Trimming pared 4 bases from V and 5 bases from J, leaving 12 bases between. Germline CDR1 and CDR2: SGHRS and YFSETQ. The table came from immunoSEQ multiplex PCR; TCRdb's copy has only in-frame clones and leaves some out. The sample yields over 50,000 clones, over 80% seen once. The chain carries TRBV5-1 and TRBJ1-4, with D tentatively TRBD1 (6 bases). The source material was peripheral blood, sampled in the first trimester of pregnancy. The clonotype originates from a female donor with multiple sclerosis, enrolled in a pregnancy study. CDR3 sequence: CASSQGGGNEKLFF. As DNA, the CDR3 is TGCGCCAGCAGCCAGGGAGGGGGGAATGAAAAACTGTTTTTT.